This T cell receptor beta chain was recovered during a study of human T cells and chemical hapten exposure. Study-level information: Slight volume differences across pooled libraries mainly accounted for varying per-sample TCR yields. Study findings and constraints: Unchanged with DPC sensitization were TCRs above 1 in 1000 frequency.

The time point was: healthy volunteer bleed at 6 weeks. RNA extraction used unfractionated whole blood as the source of total RNA. CDR3 length: 13 residues. J gave up 7 bases and V 6 bases, and 5 bases lay outside the gene matches. Germline CDR1 reads MNHEY; CDR2 reads SVGAGI. In the case of this clonotype: What it binds is not known.

Individual cDNA molecules each carried unique molecular identifiers attached by the library. TCRdb used MiXCR to reprocess the RACE reads, holding one entry per CDR3 protein. The sample shows roughly 43,000 distinct CDR3 sequences, about 4% of them seen only once. J is TRBJ2-1 and V is TRBV6-5; TRBD1 matches at 8 bases. The sequenced material came from whole blood. This clonotype originated in a human donor in good health. Some clones in this sample may be carry-over from other donors' samples. CDR3 sequence (DNA): TGTGCCAGCAGCAGGGGGCAGTGGAATGAGCAGTTCTTC. As protein: CASSRGQWNEQFF.